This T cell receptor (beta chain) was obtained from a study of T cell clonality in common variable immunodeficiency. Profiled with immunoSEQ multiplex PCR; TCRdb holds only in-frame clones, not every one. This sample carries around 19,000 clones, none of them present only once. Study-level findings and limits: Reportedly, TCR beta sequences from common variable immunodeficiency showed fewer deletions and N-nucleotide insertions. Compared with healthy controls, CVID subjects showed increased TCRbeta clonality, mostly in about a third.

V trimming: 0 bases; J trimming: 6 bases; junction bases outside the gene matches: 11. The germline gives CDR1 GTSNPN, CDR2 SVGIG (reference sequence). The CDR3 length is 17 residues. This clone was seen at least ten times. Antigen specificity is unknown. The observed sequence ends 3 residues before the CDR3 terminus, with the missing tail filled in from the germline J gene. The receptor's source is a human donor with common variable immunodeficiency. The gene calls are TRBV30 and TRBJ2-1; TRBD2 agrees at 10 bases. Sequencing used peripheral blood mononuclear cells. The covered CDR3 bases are TGTGCCTGGAGTGTGAGGATCTATAGCGGGAGGCCCAATGAG. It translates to CAWSVRIYSGRPNE. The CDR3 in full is CAWSVRIYSGRPNEQFF.